The rows below give T cell receptor beta chains drawn from one sample of a study of blood T cell repertoires in COVID-19. Clones were read by immunoSEQ multiplex PCR, and TCRdb kept only the in-frame ones, dropping some. In the table there are fewer than 80,000 clones, less than 85% of which are singletons. Material for sequencing was peripheral blood. These TCRs come from a man aged 55-75 years with acute or convalescent COVID-19. Each CDR3 is given with its conserved first and last residue. D genes are given only for firm matches. Some rows mark clone size as missing; the rest say once, few, many or name a class of expanded clone.

TRBV3-1/TRBV3-2	17	.	.	TRBJ2-2	CASSQDIGIQNTGELFF	TGTGCCAGCAGCCAAGACATTGGCATACAGAACACCGGGGAGCTGTTTTTT
TRBV6-5	14	.	.	TRBJ1-3	CASSFTGTGNTIYF	TGTGCCAGCAGTTTTACAGGGACTGGAAACACCATATATTTT
TRBV11-2	13	.	.	TRBJ1-2	CASSLGRQGGYTF	TGTGCCAGCAGCTTAGGTCGCCAGGGTGGCTACACCTTC
TRBV6-5	14	TRBD2	.	TRBJ2-2	CASRTSGVTGELFF	TGTGCCAGCAGAACTAGCGGGGTCACCGGGGAGCTGTTTTTT
TRBV5-4	14	.	.	TRBJ2-3	CASSLDLNTDTQYF	TGTGCCAGCAGCTTGGACCTAAACACAGATACGCAGTATTTT
TRBV2	15	.	.	TRBJ2-3	CASSEASGRTDTQYF	TGTGCCAGCAGTGAAGCTAGCGGCCGCACAGATACGCAGTATTTT
TRBV29-1	14	.	once	TRBJ1-5	CSVSQDSSGQPQHF	TGCAGCGTCTCCCAAGACAGCTCGGGTCAGCCCCAGCATTTT
TRBV20-1	15	.	.	TRBJ2-3	CSASPFWEKTDTQYF	TGCAGTGCTAGTCCCTTTTGGGAGAAGACAGATACGCAGTATTTT
TRBV24-1	13	TRBD1	.	TRBJ2-7	CATGTGESYEQYF	TGTGCCACAGGCACAGGGGAGTCCTACGAGCAGTACTTC
TRBV12-1	18	.	.	TRBJ2-7	CASSFWVRGPSGPYEQYF	TGTGCCAGCAGCTTTTGGGTCAGGGGGCCGTCCGGGCCCTACGAGCAGTACTTC
TRBV5-1	16	.	.	TRBJ2-3	CASSLSSRGRTDTQYF	TGCGCCAGCAGCTTGTCATCTCGCGGGCGCACAGATACGCAGTATTTT
TRBV4-1	14	.	.	TRBJ1-1	CASSQGADNTEAFF	TGCGCCAGCAGCCAAGGTGCGGATAACACTGAAGCTTTCTTT
TRBV3-1/TRBV3-2	19	.	.	TRBJ2-5	CASSLLTSGAEETKETQYF	TGTGCCAGCAGCCTACTGACTAGTGGAGCGGAGGAGACCAAAGAGACCCAGTACTTC
TRBV4-2	17	TRBD1	.	TRBJ2-1	CASSPTSWTGLFNEQFF	TGTGCCAGCAGCCCCACCTCATGGACAGGGCTGTTCAATGAGCAGTTCTTC
TRBV7-2	14	.	once	TRBJ1-5	CASSSGGGFESQHF	TGTGCCAGCAGCTCCGGGGGGGGGTTCGAATCCCAGCATTTT
TRBV5-4	15	.	.	TRBJ2-2	CASSPRGDYTGELFF	TGTGCCAGCAGCCCCAGAGGAGACTACACCGGGGAGCTGTTTTTT
TRBV4-1	13	TRBD1	few	TRBJ2-3	CASRRQGTDTQYF	TGCGCCAGCCGACGACAGGGAACAGATACGCAGTATTTT
TRBV11-1	16	TRBD2	.	TRBJ2-3	CASSLRSGGATDTQYF	TGTGCCAGCAGCTTACGTAGCGGGGGGGCCACAGATACGCAGTATTTT
TRBV24-1	13	TRBD2	.	TRBJ2-3	CATRLAGTDTQYF	TGTGCCACCCGGCTAGCGGGCACAGATACGCAGTATTTT
TRBV15	14	.	.	TRBJ2-2	CATSRELAGGELFF	TGTGCCACCAGTCGGGAACTAGCTGGCGGGGAGCTGTTTTTT
TRBV3-1/TRBV3-2	11	.	.	TRBJ1-2	CASSQGAGYTF	TGTGCCAGCAGCCAGGGGGCTGGCTACACCTTC
TRBV2	14	TRBD1	once	TRBJ2-7	CALTPSDRVREQYF	TGTGCCCTCACCCCCTCGGACAGGGTTCGCGAGCAGTACTTC
TRBV6-5	15	.	few	TRBJ1-4	CASSLQVATNEKLFF	TGTGCCAGCAGTCTGCAGGTTGCAACTAATGAAAAACTGTTTTTT
TRBV5-5	14	TRBD1	few	TRBJ1-2	CASSDVTGGEGYTF	TGTGCCAGCAGCGACGTCACAGGGGGCGAGGGCTACACCTTC
TRBV29-1	15	TRBD1	.	TRBJ2-5	CSVDRRQGTQETQYF	TGCAGCGTTGACCGCCGACAGGGCACCCAAGAGACCCAGTACTTC
TRBV18	15	.	.	TRBJ1-1	CASSPQGGEDTEAFF	TGTGCCAGCTCACCCCAGGGAGGAGAGGACACTGAAGCTTTCTTT
TRBV24-1	15	TRBD1	.	TRBJ1-1	CATSDPTGDGTEAFF	TGTGCCACCAGTGACCCCACAGGGGACGGTACTGAAGCTTTCTTT
TRBV7-9	14	.	.	TRBJ1-1	CASYGGGASTEAFF	TGTGCCAGCTACGGAGGGGGGGCGAGCACTGAAGCTTTCTTT
TRBV10-3	12	.	.	TRBJ2-3	CAISDVSDTQYF	TGTGCCATCAGTGATGTATCAGATACGCAGTATTTT
TRBV5-1	15	.	.	TRBJ2-3	CASSLSGTSTDTQYF	TGCGCCAGCAGCTTGAGCGGAACTAGCACAGATACGCAGTATTTT
TRBV6-5	12	.	.	TRBJ2-7	CASRTDYYEQYF	TGTGCCAGCAGAACGGACTACTACGAGCAGTACTTC
TRBV19	15	.	.	TRBJ2-3	CASSRLGGNTDTQYF	TGTGCCAGTAGTAGACTAGGCGGAAACACAGATACGCAGTATTTT
TRBV4-2	15	.	.	TRBJ1-4	CASSQATTQGEKLFF	TGTGCCAGCAGCCAAGCAACGACCCAGGGAGAAAAACTGTTTTTT
TRBV3-1/TRBV3-2	14	.	.	TRBJ1-1	CASSPGHLNTEAFF	TGTGCCAGCAGCCCGGGACATCTGAACACTGAAGCTTTCTTT
TRBV11-3	18	TRBD2	.	TRBJ2-3	CASSPGQLAGGPRDTQYF	TGTGCCAGCAGCCCAGGCCAACTAGCGGGAGGGCCAAGAGATACGCAGTATTTT
TRBV5-1	16	.	.	TRBJ1-3	CASSLEAQGSGNTIYF	TGCGCCAGCAGCTTGGAGGCACAGGGCTCTGGAAACACCATATATTTT
TRBV6-1	11	.	.	TRBJ2-3	CASSEAPTQYF	TGTGCCAGCAGTGAAGCCCCGACGCAGTATTTT
TRBV10-2	16	TRBD1	few	TRBJ1-1	CASSESSETGGTEAFF	TGCGCCAGCAGTGAGTCCTCTGAGACAGGGGGCACTGAAGCTTTCTTT
TRBV7-9	14	TRBD2	.	TRBJ2-2	CASTRTSDTGELFF	TGTGCCAGCACCCGGACTAGCGATACCGGGGAGCTGTTTTTT
TRBV4-1	17	TRBD2	many	TRBJ2-7	CASSQPPGLAGTYEQYF	TGCGCCAGCAGCCAGCCCCCGGGACTAGCGGGGACCTACGAGCAGTACTTC
TRBV7-3	15	TRBD2	once	TRBJ2-3	CASSLTGGAADTQYF	TGTGCCAGCAGCTTAACCGGGGGGGCGGCAGATACGCAGTATTTT